The table lists the clone carrying this TCR beta chain with a few counts. Its antigen is still unknown. TCRdb passed the RT-PCR reads through MiXCR, listing each CDR3 protein once. In the table there are around 200,000 distinct CDR3 sequences, roughly 8.7% of which are singletons. Trimming removed 0 bases from V and 6 bases from J; junction bases left unmatched: 7. The germline V gene has CDR1 DFQATT and CDR2 SNEGSKA (reference sequence). The length of the CDR3 is 16 residues. This sample was taken from a study of response to subunit inactivated influenza vaccine. Study-level findings and limits: Researchers suggested that each seasonal influenza vaccination recruits few new T cells.

The source material was non-naive T cells sorted from PBMCs, sampled on the day of vaccination. The receptor's source is a man in his fifties or sixties who received an inactivated influenza vaccine. The chain has TRBV20-1 and TRBJ2-2; 10 nucleotides align to TRBD2. The CDR3 DNA reads as TGCAGTGCTAGAGATCCGAGGACTAGCGGAGCCGGGGAGCTGTTTTTT. Its protein is CSARDPRTSGAGELFF.